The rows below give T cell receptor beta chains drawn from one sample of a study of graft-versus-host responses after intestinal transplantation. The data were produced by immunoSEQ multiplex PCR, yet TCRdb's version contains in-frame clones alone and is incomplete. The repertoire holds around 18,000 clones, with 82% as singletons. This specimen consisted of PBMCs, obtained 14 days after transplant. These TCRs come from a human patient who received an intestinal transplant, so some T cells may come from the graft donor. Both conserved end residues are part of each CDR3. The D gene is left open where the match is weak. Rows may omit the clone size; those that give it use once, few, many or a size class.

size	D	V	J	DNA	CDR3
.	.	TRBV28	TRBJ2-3	TGTGCCAGCAGTTTTACTGGCGGAAGCACAGATACGCAGTATTTT	CASSFTGGSTDTQYF
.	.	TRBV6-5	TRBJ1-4	TGTGCCAGCAGTTACTCGTCAGCGGGTGAAAAACTGTTTTTT	CASSYSSAGEKLFF
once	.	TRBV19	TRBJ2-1	TGTGCCAGTAGTATCGTTTGGGGCCCCTCAGGGTACAATGAGCAGTTCTTC	CASSIVWGPSGYNEQFF
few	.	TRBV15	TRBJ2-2	TGTGCCACCAGCAGAGCTGAAGGGGGGGCGAACGGGGAGCTGTTTTTT	CATSRAEGGANGELFF
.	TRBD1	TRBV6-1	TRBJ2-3	TGTGCCAGCAGTGAGGGACAGGCAACAGATACGCAGTATTTT	CASSEGQATDTQYF
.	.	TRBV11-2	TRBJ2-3	TGTGCCAGCAGCTTAGCGGATGAGGGCACAGATACGCAGTATTTT	CASSLADEGTDTQYF
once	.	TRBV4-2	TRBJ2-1	TGTGCCAGCAGCGTGGGGGGAGTGGACTACAATGAGCAGTTCTTC	CASSVGGVDYNEQFF
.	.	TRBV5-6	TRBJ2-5	TGTGCCAGCAGCCCACTGGGGACAGAGACCCAGTACTTC	CASSPLGTETQYF
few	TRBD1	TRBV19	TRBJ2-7	TGTGCCAGTAGTATAGAGACAGGGGTCACACTTGAGAGATACGAGCAGTACTTC	CASSIETGVTLERYEQYF
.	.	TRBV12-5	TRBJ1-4	TGTGCTAGTGGTCCCCCACGGCTGGGGGTAGGGGAAAAACTGTTTTTT	CASGPPRLGVGEKLFF
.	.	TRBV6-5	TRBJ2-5	TGTGCCAGCCGCCAGGGTACCAAAGAGACCCAGTACTTC	CASRQGTKETQYF
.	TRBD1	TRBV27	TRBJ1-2	TGTGCCAGCAGTTTACAGGGGGCGGTTGGCTACACCTTC	CASSLQGAVGYTF
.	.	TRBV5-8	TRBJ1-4	TGTGCCAGCAGCTTGGGACAGATTCGCGGGGGAAAACTGTTTTTT	CASSLGQIRGGKLFF
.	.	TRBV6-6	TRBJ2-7	TGTGCCAGCAGGAAGGGGCTTGTTTCCTACGAGCAGTACTTC	CASRKGLVSYEQYF
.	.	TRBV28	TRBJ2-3	TGTGCCAGCAGTTCCTCAGGGGCTAGCACAGATACGCAGTATTTT	CASSSSGASTDTQYF
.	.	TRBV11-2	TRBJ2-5	TGTGCCAGCAGCCAGAGAACCCAGTACTTC	CASSQRTQYF
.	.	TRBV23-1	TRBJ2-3	TGCGCCAGCAGTCAATCTCCTAGCGTGAGCACAGATACGCAGTATTTT	CASSQSPSVSTDTQYF
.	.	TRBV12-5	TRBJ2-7	TGTGCTAGTGCCTGGGGCACAGGCTCCTACGAGCAGTACTTC	CASAWGTGSYEQYF
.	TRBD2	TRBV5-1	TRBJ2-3	TGCGCCAGCAGCCTGAAGACTAGCGGGGACGCACAGATGGGGCAGTATTTT	CASSLKTSGDAQMGQYF
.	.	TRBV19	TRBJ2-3	TGTGCCAGTAGTATCGGAGGGAGCACAGATACGCAGTATTTT	CASSIGGSTDTQYF
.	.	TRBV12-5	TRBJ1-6	TGTGCTAGTGGTTTTTCGGCGGCGCGACTGGGCTCACCCCTCCACTTT	CASGFSAARLGSPLHF
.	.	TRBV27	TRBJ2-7	TGTGCCAGCAGCCCCGGGGCAGGGGCGATCTACGAGCAGTACTTC	CASSPGAGAIYEQYF
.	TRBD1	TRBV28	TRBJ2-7	TGTGCCAGTCAGGGGGCCGAGACAGGGGGCTTCTACGAGCAGTACTTC	CASQGAETGGFYEQYF
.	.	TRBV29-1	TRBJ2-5	TGCAGCGTTGAGGCTAGCCAAGAGACCCAGTACTTC	CSVEASQETQYF
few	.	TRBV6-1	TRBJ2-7	TGTGCCAGTTTGATGGCTGGCCCCAAGACGCTCGAGCAGTACTTC	CASLMAGPKTLEQYF
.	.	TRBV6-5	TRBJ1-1	TGTGCCAGCAGCCTCAACAGGGACACTGAAGCTTTCTTT	CASSLNRDTEAFF
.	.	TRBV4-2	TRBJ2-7	TGTGCCAGCAGCCAAGGTGTGGGGTACGAGCAGTACTTC	CASSQGVGYEQYF
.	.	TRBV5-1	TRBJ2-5	TGCGCCAGCAGCCTCGGAGGGGCTCAAGAGACCCAGTACTTC	CASSLGGAQETQYF
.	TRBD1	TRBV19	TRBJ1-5	TGTGCCACCGAGACAGGGGCGAGCAATCAGCCCCAGCATTTT	CATETGASNQPQHF
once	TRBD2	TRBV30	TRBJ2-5	TGTGCCTGGAGAGAAGGACTAGCGGGGGGGCAAAGCCAAGAGACCCAGTACTTC	CAWREGLAGGQSQETQYF
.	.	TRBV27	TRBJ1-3	TGTGCCAGCAGTTTTGGAACAAACTCTGGAAACACCATATATTTT	CASSFGTNSGNTIYF
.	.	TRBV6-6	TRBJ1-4	TGTGCCAGCAGTTACGAAGGGGGTAATGAAAAACTGTTTTTT	CASSYEGGNEKLFF
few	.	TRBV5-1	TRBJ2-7	TGCGCCAGCAGCGGACGGAAGCAGCTCCCCTACGAGCAGTACTTC	CASSGRKQLPYEQYF
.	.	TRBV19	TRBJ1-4	TGTGCCAGTAGTATAGGGGGTGCAACTAATGAAAAACTGTTTTTT	CASSIGGATNEKLFF
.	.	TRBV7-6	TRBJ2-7	TGTGCCAGCAGCTTAGTCCCCGACAACCCCTACGAGCAGTACTTC	CASSLVPDNPYEQYF
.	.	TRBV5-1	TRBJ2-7	TGCGCCAGCAGCTTGGGGAGTGACCCTGTATACGAGCAGTACTTC	CASSLGSDPVYEQYF
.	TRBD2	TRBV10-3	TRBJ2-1	TGTGCCATCAGTGAGTCTATTAGCGGGAGCTCCTACAATGAGCAGTTCTTC	CAISESISGSSYNEQFF
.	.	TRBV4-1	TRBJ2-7	TGCGCCAGCAGCCAAGAGGCGGCAGGCTACGAGCAGTACTTC	CASSQEAAGYEQYF
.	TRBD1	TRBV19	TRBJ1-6	TGTGCCAGTAGTATAGTCCATCATCGGGACAGCAGCTCCTATAATTCACCCCTCCACTTT	CASSIVHHRDSSSYNSPLHF
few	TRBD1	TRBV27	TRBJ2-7	TGTGCCAGCAGTTTCGGGGACAGCTCCTACGAGCAGTACTTC	CASSFGDSSYEQYF